A single sample is the source of the 14 T cell receptor beta chains below, sequenced in a study of blood T cell repertoires in COVID-19. Clones were sequenced by immunoSEQ multiplex PCR, and TCRdb holds only the in-frame ones, with some missing. The sample includes fewer than 50,000 clones, roughly 91% of them seen just once. The source material was peripheral blood. Receptor source: a man aged 50-59 years with active COVID-19.

The CDR3 bases are TGTGCCAGCACCCAGGATGCTGCTGTGGCTTTCTTT. Protein: CASTQDAAVAFF. The chain has TRBV12-3 or TRBV12-4 and TRBJ1-1; D uncertain. CDR3 length: 12 residues. The germline V and J ends were trimmed by 7 bases and 11 bases, with 17 bases remaining between them.

Points on this clone: One end of the junction fails to match germline, which may point to a read error. The chain joins TRBV19 to TRBJ2-7; D perhaps matches TRBD1 (6 bases). The CDR3 sequence is 15 residues long. CDR1 and CDR2 (germline): LNHDA, SQIVND (reference sequence). CDR3 amino acids: CASSVDRRPVSEQYF. Written as DNA, the CDR3 is TGTGCCAGTAGTGTAGACAGGCGCCCTGTGAGTGAGCAGTACTTC.

The rearrangement joins TRBV4-1 to TRBJ1-4, with D possibly being TRBD1 (5 bases). V was trimmed by 4 bases and J by 8 bases, leaving 17 bases between them. Germline V gene lookup returns CDR1 MGHRA and CDR2 YSYEKL. The CDR3 is 15 amino acids. The CDR3 bases are TGCGCCAGCAGCCTTCGGGGGGGGTTAGGCGAAAAACTGTTTTTT. It is translated as CASSLRGGLGEKLFF.

The V and J genes are TRBV4-3 and TRBJ1-2; TRBD1 aligns across 7 bases. The CDR3 runs to 14 residues. The ends lost 0 bases at V and 8 bases at J; junction bases unmatched: 6. Germline CDR1 is LGHNA and CDR2 is YSLEER. CDR3: CASSQDRQGGGYTF. Written as DNA, the CDR3 is TGCGCCAGCAGCCAAGATCGGCAGGGGGGAGGCTACACCTTC.

This chain uses TRBV28 with TRBJ1-5, with D unresolved. Trimming shortened V by 6 bases and J by 4 bases, and 19 bases separated the two germline ends. Germline loops: CDR1 MDHEN, CDR2 SYDVKM. This CDR3 has 16 amino acids. The CDR3 sequence is CASSNGQLDKNQPQHF. The CDR3 coding sequence is TGTGCCAGCAGCAATGGTCAGCTCGACAAAAATCAGCCCCAGCATTTT.

The sample holds a few counts of this clone. In nucleotides, the CDR3 is TGTGCCAGAAGCCCGGGACTAGCGGGAAACAATGAGCAGTTCTTC. The encoded protein is CARSPGLAGNNEQFF. The chain is built from TRBV5-3 and TRBJ2-1; 13 bases are a match to TRBD2. TRBV5-3 is treated as an ORF (open reading frame) with a function not yet certain. The CDR3 is made up of 15 amino acids. V was pared by 4 bases and J by 5 bases, with 3 bases of the junction left unmatched.

The chain is built from TRBV19 and TRBJ1-3; TRBD1 aligns across 7 bases. V gave up 6 bases and J gave up 3 bases; unmatched junction bases: 5. CDR3 length: 14 amino acids. Germline V gives CDR1 LNHDA, CDR2 SQIVND (reference sequence). The DNA for the CDR3 is TGTGCCAGTAGACCACAGGGGTATGGAAACACCATATATTTT. It translates to CASRPQGYGNTIYF.

The count of this clone is one. The rearrangement joins TRBV11-1 to TRBJ2-3, with a weak D call TRBD2 (5 bases). Trimming pared 6 bases from V and 2 bases from J, leaving 9 bases between. The CDR3 has 13 amino acids. Germline values: CDR1 SGHAT, CDR2 FQDESV (reference sequence). The CDR3 sequence is CASRPGVTDTQYF. The CDR3, as DNA: TGTGCCAGCAGACCCGGGGTCACAGATACGCAGTATTTT.

The chain uses TRBV18 and TRBJ2-3, with 7 bases lining up with TRBD2. Germline loops: CDR1 KGHSH, CDR2 LQKENI. The CDR3 runs to 16 residues. The junction had 9 bases not matched to a gene; V was cut back by 6 bases and J by 0 bases. The CDR3 DNA sequence: TGTGCCAGCTCCCCGCTAGCGGCCGCTAGCACAGATACGCAGTATTTT. Its protein product is CASSPLAAASTDTQYF.

The V call is TRBV29-1, the J call TRBJ1-6; 7 bases are shared with TRBD1. The V gene end was trimmed by 4 bases and the J gene end by 8 bases; junction bases not matched to a gene: 5. This CDR3 has 13 residues. Per germline, CDR1 SQVTM and CDR2 ANQGSEA. CDR3 in DNA: TGCAGCGTTGGGGTCCAGGGGGATTCACCCCTCCACTTT. This encodes CSVGVQGDSPLHF.

The chain links TRBV19 to TRBJ2-7, with D perhaps TRBD2 (7 bases). The V gene lost 10 bases and the J gene lost 0 bases, with 13 bases spanning the gap. This CDR3 has 13 residues. The germline V gene encodes CDR1 LNHDA and CDR2 SQIVND (reference sequence). Here the CDR3 reads CATRGGASYEQYF. For the CDR3, the DNA is TGTGCCACCCGAGGGGGGGCCTCCTACGAGCAGTACTTC.

The chain is built from TRBV7-9 and TRBJ1-1; unclear D gene. There are 13 residues in the CDR3. Trimming pared 0 bases from V and 7 bases from J, leaving 9 bases between. Germline CDR1 is SEHNR and CDR2 is FQNEAQ (reference sequence). CDR3 residues: CASSLAGSGEAFF. DNA of the CDR3: TGTGCCAGCAGCTTAGCTGGTTCCGGTGAAGCTTTCTTT. Variable domain in full (rest from reference TRBV7-9 and TRBJ1-1): DTGVSQNPRHKITKRGQNVTFRCDPISEHNRLYWYRQTLGQGPEFLTYFQNEAQLEKSRLLSDRFSAERPKGSFSTLEIQRTEQGDSAMYLCASSLAGSGEAFFGQGTRLTVV.

V and J are TRBV28 and TRBJ2-7; D unresolved. Looked up from germline, CDR1 is MDHEN and CDR2 is SYDVKM. The CDR3 contains 15 residues. Trimming took off 6 bases at V and 2 bases at J, with 17 bases between the two ends. CDR3 DNA: TGTGCCAGCAGCCTAGACGAGATCGGAGCCTACGAGCAGTACTTC. Amino acids: CASSLDEIGAYEQYF.

V and J are TRBV19 and TRBJ2-6, with 9 bases that match TRBD1. Unmatched junction bases numbered 9, after V lost 6 bases and J lost 3 bases. CDR1 LNHDA and CDR2 SQIVND come from the germline V gene (reference sequence). This CDR3 comprises 17 residues. CDR3 bases: TGTGCCAGTAGGCCGGGACAGGGAGTGAGTGGGGCCAACGTCCTGACTTTC. This gives the protein CASRPGQGVSGANVLTF.